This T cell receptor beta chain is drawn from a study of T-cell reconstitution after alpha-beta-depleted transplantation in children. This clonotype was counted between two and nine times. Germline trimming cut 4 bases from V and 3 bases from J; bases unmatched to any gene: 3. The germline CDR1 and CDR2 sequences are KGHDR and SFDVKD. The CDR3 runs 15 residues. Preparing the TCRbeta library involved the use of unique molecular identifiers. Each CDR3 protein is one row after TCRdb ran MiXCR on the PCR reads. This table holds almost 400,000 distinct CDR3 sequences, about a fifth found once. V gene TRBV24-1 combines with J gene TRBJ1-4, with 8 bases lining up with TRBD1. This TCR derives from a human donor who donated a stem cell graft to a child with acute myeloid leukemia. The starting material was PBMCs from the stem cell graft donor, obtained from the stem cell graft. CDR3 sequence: CATSDQGAANEKLFF. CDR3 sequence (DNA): TGTGCCACCAGTGACCAGGGGGCTGCTAATGAAAAACTGTTTTTT.